Reported below is one TCR beta chain. What it binds is not known. The sample comes from a study of cytomegalovirus exposure and HLA in healthy donors. Turning to the study itself: The 95 to 150 validation repertoires used the same platform as the 650 to 750 first-cohort repertoires, a later analysis reported.

Study observations and caveats: The authors listed 164 TCR beta chains as cytomegalovirus-associated. One later analysis, an examination of the approximately 120 validation repertoires, found that first-cohort TCR clusters tended to co-occur in them.

Assay used: immunoSEQ multiplex PCR; TCRdb lists only in-frame clones, some missing. The sample has over 110,000 clones, around 90% seen once. The sample taken for sequencing was PBMCs. The sequence was collected from a man younger than 35 in good health and CMV-seropositive.

Here the CDR3 reads CASSQERAQGYIQYF. The CDR3, as DNA: TGTGCCAGCAGCCAAGAAAGGGCACAGGGGTACATTCAGTACTTC. This chain connects TRBV4-2 to TRBJ2-4; TRBD1 aligns across 7 bases. V shed 0 bases and J 8 bases; nucleotides not matched to a gene: 7. CDR3 size: 15 residues. Germline V gene sequence: CDR1 LGHNA, CDR2 YNFKEQ.